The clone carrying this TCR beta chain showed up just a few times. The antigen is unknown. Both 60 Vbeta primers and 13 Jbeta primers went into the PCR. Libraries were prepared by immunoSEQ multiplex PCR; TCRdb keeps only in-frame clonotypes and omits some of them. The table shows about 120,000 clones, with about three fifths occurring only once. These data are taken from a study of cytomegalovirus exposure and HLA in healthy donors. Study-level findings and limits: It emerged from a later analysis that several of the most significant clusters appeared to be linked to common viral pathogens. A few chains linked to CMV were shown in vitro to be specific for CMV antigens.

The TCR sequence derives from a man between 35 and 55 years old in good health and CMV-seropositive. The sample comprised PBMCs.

This CDR3 is CASSPLQGANTEAFF. CDR3 DNA sequence: TGCGCCAGCAGCCCGTTACAGGGAGCGAACACTGAAGCTTTCTTT. V gene TRBV5-1 combines with J gene TRBJ1-1; D is perhaps TRBD1 (6 bases). The ends were cut back, 4 bases at V and 1 base at J, with 14 bases in the middle. CDR3 length: 15 residues. Germline loops: CDR1 SGHRS, CDR2 YFSETQ.